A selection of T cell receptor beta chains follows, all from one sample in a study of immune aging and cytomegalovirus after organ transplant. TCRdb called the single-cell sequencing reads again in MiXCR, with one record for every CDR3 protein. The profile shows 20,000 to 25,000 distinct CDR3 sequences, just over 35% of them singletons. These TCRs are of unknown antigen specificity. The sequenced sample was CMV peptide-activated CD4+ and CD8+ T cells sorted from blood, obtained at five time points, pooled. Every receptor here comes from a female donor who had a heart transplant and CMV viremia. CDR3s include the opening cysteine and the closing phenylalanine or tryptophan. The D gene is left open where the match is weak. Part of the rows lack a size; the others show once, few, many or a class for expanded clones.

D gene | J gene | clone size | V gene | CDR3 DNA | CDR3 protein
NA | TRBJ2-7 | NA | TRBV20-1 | TGCAGTGCTAGACTGCCAGCGCTCTCCTACGGGTTCGTGCAGTACTTC | CSARLPALSYGFVQYF
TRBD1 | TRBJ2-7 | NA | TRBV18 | TGTGCCAGCTCACCAGAAAGGACAGGGGCTGTGAGCGAGCAGTACTTC | CASSPERTGAVSEQYF
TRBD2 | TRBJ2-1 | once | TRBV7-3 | TGTGCCAGCAGCTTACGAACTAGCGGGAGGGGGTATGAGCAGTTCTTC | CASSLRTSGRGYEQFF
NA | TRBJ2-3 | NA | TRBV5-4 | TGTGCCAGCAGCTCGTCCACAGATACGCAGTATTTT | CASSSSTDTQYF
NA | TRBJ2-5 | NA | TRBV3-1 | TGTGCCAGCAGCCTTGAGGGGCAGGAGGGTTTGCAAGAGACTCAGTACTTC | CASSLEGQEGLQETQYF
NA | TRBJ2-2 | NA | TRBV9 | TGTGCCAGCAGCGTTGTCAGAGAGACCGGGGAGCTGCTTTTT | CASSVVRETGELLF
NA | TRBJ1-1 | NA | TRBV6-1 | TGTGCCACCCAACCCCGCTCCGCTGAAGCTTTCTTT | CATQPRSAEAFF
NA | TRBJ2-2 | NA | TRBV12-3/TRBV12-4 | TGTGCCAGCACCCCGAACAGGGAGGACGGGGAGCTGTTTTTT | CASTPNREDGELFF
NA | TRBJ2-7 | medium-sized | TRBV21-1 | TGTGCCAGCAGCAAAGCCATGCAGGGACAGGCTCTTATTGGGTGCGAGCAGTACTTC | CASSKAMQGQALIGCEQYF
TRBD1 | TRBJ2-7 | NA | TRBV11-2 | TGTGCCAGCAGCCTCGTCCGGGACAGCCTCAGCTCCTACGAGCAGTACTTC | CASSLVRDSLSSYEQYF
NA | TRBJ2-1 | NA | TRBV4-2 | TGTGCCAGCAGCCAAGGTACCAAGTACAATGAGCAGTTCTTC | CASSQGTKYNEQFF
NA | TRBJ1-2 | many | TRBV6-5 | TGTGCCAGCAGCGGAAAGACCCGCGGCTACACCTTC | CASSGKTRGYTF
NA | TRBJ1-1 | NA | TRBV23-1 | TGCGCCAGCAGTCAACAATTAAGTGGGGCTCTCTTT | CASSQQLSGALF
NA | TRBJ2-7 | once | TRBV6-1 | TGTGCCAGCAGGATCCCCGGCGACTACGAGCAGTACTTC | CASRIPGDYEQYF
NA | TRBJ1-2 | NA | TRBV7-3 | TGTGCCAGCAGCTCCCCTGGGGGGGCGAAAGGCTACACCTTC | CASSSPGGAKGYTF
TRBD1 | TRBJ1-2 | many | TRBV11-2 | TGTGCCAGCAGCTTAGATCGTCAGGGGGATGGCTACACCTTC | CASSLDRQGDGYTF
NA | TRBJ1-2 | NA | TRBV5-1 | TGCGCCAGCAGCGAGGACGGTGGCTATGGCTACACCTTC | CASSEDGGYGYTF
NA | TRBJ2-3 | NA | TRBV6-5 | TGTGCCAGCAGTCGGGACCTGAGCACAGATACGCAGTATTTT | CASSRDLSTDTQYF
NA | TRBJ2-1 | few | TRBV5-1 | TGCGCCAGCAGCTTGGGGGTAAACAATGAGCAGTTCTTC | CASSLGVNNEQFF
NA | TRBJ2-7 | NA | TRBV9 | TGTGCCAGCAGCGTAGGCCCAGGGATAACCTACGAGCAGTACTTC | CASSVGPGITYEQYF
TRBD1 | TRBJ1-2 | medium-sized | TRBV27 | TGTGCCAGCAGTTTAAGGGGGCGCCCCTCTAACTATGGCTACACCTTC | CASSLRGRPSNYGYTF
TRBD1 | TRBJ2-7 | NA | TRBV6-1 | TGTGCCAGCAGAGTTCTCCAGGGGGCGGCCTACTCCTACGAGCAGTACTTC | CASRVLQGAAYSYEQYF
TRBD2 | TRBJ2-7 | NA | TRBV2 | TGTGCCAGCAGTGATCGGCGCGGGGACTACTACGAGCAGTACTTC | CASSDRRGDYYEQYF
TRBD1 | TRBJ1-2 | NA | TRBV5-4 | TGTGCCAGCAGCCAGAGACAGGGGGCGGGCTATGGCTACACCTTC | CASSQRQGAGYGYTF
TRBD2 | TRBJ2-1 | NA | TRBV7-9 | TGTGCCAGCAGCTCCCTCGGGAGGGCCTCGAATGAGCAGTTCTTC | CASSSLGRASNEQFF
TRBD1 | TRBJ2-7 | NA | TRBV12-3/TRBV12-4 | TGTGCCAGCAGTACATCACAGGGGTCCGAGCAGTACTTC | CASSTSQGSEQYF
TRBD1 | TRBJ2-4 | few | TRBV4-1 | TGCGCCAGCAGCCAAGGGACAGGAGGAAACATTCAGTACTTC | CASSQGTGGNIQYF
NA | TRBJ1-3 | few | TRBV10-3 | TGTGCCATCAGTGATCGGGGGTCCTCTGGAAACACCATATATTTT | CAISDRGSSGNTIYF
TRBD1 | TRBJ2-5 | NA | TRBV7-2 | TGTGCCAGCAGCGCAGGCTACCGGGACAGTCCATGGGAGACCCAGTACTTC | CASSAGYRDSPWETQYF
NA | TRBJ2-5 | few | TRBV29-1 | TGCAGCGTTGATACTAGCTCGGTGGAGACCCAGTACTTC | CSVDTSSVETQYF
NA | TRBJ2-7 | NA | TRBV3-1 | TGTGCCAGCAGCTCCTGGGCCAACTCCTACGAGCAGTACTTC | CASSSWANSYEQYF
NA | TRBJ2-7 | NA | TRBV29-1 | TGCAGCGCCAGGACTGCGAGCTCCTACGAGCAGTACTTC | CSARTASSYEQYF
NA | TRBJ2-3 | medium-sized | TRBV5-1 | TGCGCCAGCAGCTTACAGTCCCCCACAGATACGCAGTATTTT | CASSLQSPTDTQYF
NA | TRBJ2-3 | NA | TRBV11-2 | TGTGCCAGCAGCTTGGGTGGGAGAGATACGCAGTATTTT | CASSLGGRDTQYF
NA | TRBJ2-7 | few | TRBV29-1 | TGCAGCGTTTCAATGTTCTACGAGCAGTACTTC | CSVSMFYEQYF
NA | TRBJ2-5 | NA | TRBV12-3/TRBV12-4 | TGTGCCAGCAGCCCCGAGCACCAAGAGACCCAGTACTTC | CASSPEHQETQYF
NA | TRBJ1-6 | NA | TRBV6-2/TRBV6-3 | TGTGCCGGCGGAATCGCATATAATTCACCCCTCCACTTT | CAGGIAYNSPLHF